This is a list of T cell receptor beta chains from one sample in a study of Ad26.COV2.S vaccination and SARS-CoV-2 variants. Using immunoSEQ multiplex PCR, the repertoire was profiled, and TCRdb retains in-frame clones only, with some absent. The profile shows 350,000 to 500,000 clones, about 90% of them singletons. The sample was peripheral blood, taken in a trial of Ad26.COV2.S vaccine versus placebo. Receptor source: a person between 18 and 60 years old who received the Ad26.COV2.S COVID-19 vaccine or a placebo. Each CDR3 is given with its conserved first and last residue. The D gene is left open where the match is weak.

D,J,length,V,CDR3,DNA
NA,TRBJ2-5,16,TRBV30,CAWSVLGGILQETQYF,TGTGCCTGGAGTGTACTTGGGGGAATACTACAAGAGACCCAGTACTTC
NA,TRBJ2-3,15,TRBV28,CASSLTPVSTDTQYF,TGTGCCAGCAGTTTAACCCCCGTCTCCACAGATACGCAGTATTTT
NA,TRBJ2-7,16,TRBV6-2/TRBV6-3,CASSVTTDSKTYEQYF,TGTGCCAGCAGTGTGACGACTGATTCCAAGACCTACGAGCAGTACTTC
TRBD1,TRBJ2-7,17,TRBV7-2,CASSLVGGTGSFYEQYF,TGTGCCAGCAGCTTAGTCGGGGGGACAGGGTCGTTCTACGAGCAGTACTTC
NA,TRBJ1-4,16,TRBV4-1,CASSQDGGRVNEKLFF,TGCGCCAGCAGCCAAGATGGGGGGCGGGTCAATGAAAAACTGTTTTTT
NA,TRBJ2-2,15,TRBV7-9,CASSLPGRVAGELFF,TGTGCCAGCAGCTTGCCGGGACGGGTGGCCGGGGAGCTGTTTTTT
NA,TRBJ2-6,15,TRBV3-1/TRBV3-2,CASSPTSSGANVLTF,TGTGCCAGCAGCCCGACCTCCTCTGGGGCCAACGTCCTGACTTTC
TRBD2,TRBJ2-3,19,TRBV5-4,CASSLGMRASGRRTDTQYF,TGTGCCAGCAGCTTGGGAATGCGGGCTAGCGGGAGAAGGACAGATACGCAGTATTTT
NA,TRBJ1-3,17,TRBV7-8,CASSLVAGQYSGNTIYF,TGTGCCAGCAGCTTAGTAGCTGGTCAATACTCTGGAAACACCATATATTTT
NA,TRBJ1-6,11,TRBV21-1,CASSRETGFHF,TGTGCCAGCAGCAGGGAGACAGGGTTCCACTTT
NA,TRBJ2-5,14,TRBV27,CASSSLQGLETQYF,TGTGCCAGCAGTTCCTTACAGGGATTAGAGACCCAGTACTTC
TRBD2,TRBJ2-3,15,TRBV11-2,CASSSGTRSTDTQYF,TGTGCCAGCAGCAGCGGGACTAGAAGCACAGATACGCAGTATTTT